A selection of T cell receptor beta chains follows, all from one sample in a study of PD-1 blockade in classical Hodgkin lymphoma. Produced via immunoSEQ multiplex PCR; TCRdb's table is partial and in-frame only. The data hold some 30,000 clones, with approximately 90% observed a single time. The specimen was CD4+ T cells from blood. All receptors derive from a human donor with classical Hodgkin lymphoma. Both conserved end residues are trimmed from each CDR3. The D gene is left open where the match is weak.

>TRBV13|-|TRBJ2-1
ASSLGSGSSYNEQF
>TRBV27|-|TRBJ2-7
ASSFDRQGYEQY
>TRBV2|-|TRBJ2-3
ASSTGRAIYPDTQY
>TRBV5-1|-|TRBJ1-5
ASSLEGYSNQPQH
>TRBV19|-|TRBJ2-7
ASSMQASYEQY
>TRBV19|TRBD1|TRBJ1-3
ASSKLPGQSSGNTIY
>TRBV15|-|TRBJ1-5
ATSRERNTQPQH
>TRBV5-8|-|TRBJ2-5
ASSSPSMVETQY
>TRBV7-9|-|TRBJ2-1
ASSYNEQF
>TRBV5-1|-|TRBJ1-4
ASSLLGGNEKLF
>TRBV28|-|TRBJ1-1
ASRSLGVTEAF
>TRBV19|TRBD2|TRBJ2-1
ASSIGVRGGSNEQF
>TRBV29-1|-|TRBJ1-1
SVARVLSNTEAF
>TRBV5-1|TRBD1|TRBJ2-1
ASSLGQGFHNEQF
>TRBV13|-|TRBJ2-3
ASSTRTAGRGYTQY
>TRBV7-6|TRBD1|TRBJ1-2
ASSLETGLGYT
>TRBV6-6|TRBD1|TRBJ1-3
ASSRLGQGEGNTIY
>TRBV21-1|-|TRBJ2-1
ARGRSSYNEQF
>TRBV11-1|-|TRBJ2-2
ASSSGSSNTGELF
>TRBV7-9|TRBD2|TRBJ2-2
ASSYVAGVFTGELF
>TRBV30|-|TRBJ1-3
AWSVANTIY
>TRBV18|-|TRBJ2-1
ASSPSYSSYNEQF
>TRBV28|TRBD1|TRBJ1-2
ASRGQLAYT
>TRBV6-4|-|TRBJ1-1
ASSAQVNTEAF
>TRBV27|-|TRBJ2-1
ASSLITRGGGSYNEQF
>TRBV19|TRBD1|TRBJ2-5
ASSIQGAETQY
>TRBV5-4|TRBD1|TRBJ2-2
AADRGLNTGELF
>TRBV5-1|-|TRBJ2-7
ASSLAAASYEQY
>TRBV9|-|TRBJ2-2
ASSLLLERGELF
>TRBV5-1|TRBD1|TRBJ2-5
AWVHRGNQETQY
>TRBV29-1|-|TRBJ1-1
SAGRGANTEAF
>TRBV5-1|-|TRBJ2-2
ASSSSGANTGELF
>TRBV19|TRBD2|TRBJ2-3
ASSGLAGGEDTQY
>TRBV5-4|-|TRBJ2-2
ASSLDKGLDTGELF
>TRBV29-1|TRBD1|TRBJ2-6
SAGTGWDLT